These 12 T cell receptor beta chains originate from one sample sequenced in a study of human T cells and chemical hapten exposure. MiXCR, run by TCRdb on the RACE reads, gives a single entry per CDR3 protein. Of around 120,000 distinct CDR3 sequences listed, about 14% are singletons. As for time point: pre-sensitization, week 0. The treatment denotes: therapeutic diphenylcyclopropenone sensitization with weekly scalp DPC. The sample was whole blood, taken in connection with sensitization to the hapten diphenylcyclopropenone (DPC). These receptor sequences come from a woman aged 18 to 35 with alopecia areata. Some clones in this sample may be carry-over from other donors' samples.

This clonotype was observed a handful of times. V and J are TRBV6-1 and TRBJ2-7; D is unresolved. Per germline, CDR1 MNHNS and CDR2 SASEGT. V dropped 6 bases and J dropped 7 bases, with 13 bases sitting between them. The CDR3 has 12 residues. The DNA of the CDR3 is TGTGCCAGCAGGACCCTTGAGGCGGAGCAGTACTTC. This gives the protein CASRTLEAEQYF.

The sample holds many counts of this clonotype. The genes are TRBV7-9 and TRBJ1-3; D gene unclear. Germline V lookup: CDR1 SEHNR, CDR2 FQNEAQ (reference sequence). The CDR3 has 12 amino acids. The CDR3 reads CLLQVSGNTIYF. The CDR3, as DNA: TGTCTCCTCCAGGTCTCTGGAAACACCATATATTTT. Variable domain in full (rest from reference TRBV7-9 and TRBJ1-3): DTGVSQNPRHKITKRGQNVTFRCDPISEHNRLYWYRQTLGQGPEFLTYFQNEAQLEKSRLLSDRFSAERPKGSFSTLEIQRTEQGDSAMYLCLLQVSGNTIYFGEGSWLTVV.

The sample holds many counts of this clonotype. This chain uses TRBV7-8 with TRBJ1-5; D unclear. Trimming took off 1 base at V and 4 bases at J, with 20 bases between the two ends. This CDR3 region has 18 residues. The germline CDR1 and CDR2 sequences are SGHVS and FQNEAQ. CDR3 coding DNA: TGTGCCAGCAGCTTAGTAGGAGGGTTGATCAACGGAAATCAGCCCCAGCATTTT. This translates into CASSLVGGLINGNQPQHF.

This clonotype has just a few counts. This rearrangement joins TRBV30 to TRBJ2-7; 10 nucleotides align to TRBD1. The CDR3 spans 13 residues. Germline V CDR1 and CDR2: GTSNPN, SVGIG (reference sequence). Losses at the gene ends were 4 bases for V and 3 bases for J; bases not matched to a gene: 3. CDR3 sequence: CAWTRDRGYEQYF. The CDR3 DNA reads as TGTGCCTGGACCCGGGACAGGGGCTACGAGCAGTACTTC. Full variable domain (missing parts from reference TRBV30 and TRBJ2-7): SQTIHQWPATLVQPVGSPLSLECTVEGTSNPNLYWYRQAAGRGLQLLFYSVGIGQISSEVPQNLSASRPQDRQFILSSKKLLLSDSGFYLCAWTRDRGYEQYFGPGTRLTVT.

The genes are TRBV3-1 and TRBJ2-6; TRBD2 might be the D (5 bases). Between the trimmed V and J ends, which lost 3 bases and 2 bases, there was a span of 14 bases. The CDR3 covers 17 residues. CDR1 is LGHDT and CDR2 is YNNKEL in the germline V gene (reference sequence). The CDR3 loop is CASSQRAHGTGANVLTF. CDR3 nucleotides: TGTGCCAGCAGCCAGAGGGCCCACGGCACTGGGGCCAACGTCCTGACTTTC.

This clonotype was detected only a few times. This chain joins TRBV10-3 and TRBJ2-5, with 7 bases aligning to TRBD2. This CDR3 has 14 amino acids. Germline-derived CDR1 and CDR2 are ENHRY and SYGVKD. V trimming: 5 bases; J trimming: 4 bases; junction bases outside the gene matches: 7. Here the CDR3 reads CAISSGDSLETQYF. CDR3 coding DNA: TGTGCCATCAGTAGCGGGGATAGCCTAGAGACCCAGTACTTC.

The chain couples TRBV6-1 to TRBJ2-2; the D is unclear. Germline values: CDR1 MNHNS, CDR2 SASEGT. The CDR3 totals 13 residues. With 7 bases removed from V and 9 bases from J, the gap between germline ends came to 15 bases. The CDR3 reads CASIGQAHRELFF. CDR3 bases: TGTGCCAGCATAGGGCAGGCCCACCGGGAGCTGTTTTTT.

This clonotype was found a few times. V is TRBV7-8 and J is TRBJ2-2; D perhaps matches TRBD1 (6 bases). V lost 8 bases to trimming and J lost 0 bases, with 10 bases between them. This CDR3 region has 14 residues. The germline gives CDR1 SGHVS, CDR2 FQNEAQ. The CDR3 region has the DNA TGTGCCAGCCAGGGGAACGCGAACACCGGGGAGCTGTTTTTT. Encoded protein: CASQGNANTGELFF.

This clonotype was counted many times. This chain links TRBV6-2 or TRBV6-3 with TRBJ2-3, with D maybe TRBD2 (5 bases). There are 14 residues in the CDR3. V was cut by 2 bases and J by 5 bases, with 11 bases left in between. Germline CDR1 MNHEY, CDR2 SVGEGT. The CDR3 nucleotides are TGTGCCAGCAGTTACGACTGGGAGCGAGATACGCAGTATTTT. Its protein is CASSYDWERDTQYF.

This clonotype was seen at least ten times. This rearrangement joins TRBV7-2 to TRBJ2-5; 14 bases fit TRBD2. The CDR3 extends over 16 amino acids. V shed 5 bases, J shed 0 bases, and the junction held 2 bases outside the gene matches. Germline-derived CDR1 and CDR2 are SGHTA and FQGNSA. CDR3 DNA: TGTGCCAGCAGCAGGACTAGCGGGGGGTACCAAGAGACCCAGTACTTC. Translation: CASSRTSGGYQETQYF.

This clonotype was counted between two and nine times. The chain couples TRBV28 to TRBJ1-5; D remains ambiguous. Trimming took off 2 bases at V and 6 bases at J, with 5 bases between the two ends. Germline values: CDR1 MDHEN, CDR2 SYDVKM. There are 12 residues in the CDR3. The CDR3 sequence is CASSLNPQPQHF. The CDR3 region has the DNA TGTGCCAGCAGTTTAAACCCTCAGCCCCAGCATTTT.

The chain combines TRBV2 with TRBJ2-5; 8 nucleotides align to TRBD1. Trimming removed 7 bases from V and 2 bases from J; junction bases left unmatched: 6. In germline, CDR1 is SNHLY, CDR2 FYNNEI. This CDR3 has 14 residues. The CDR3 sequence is CASKARDRQETQYF. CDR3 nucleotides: TGTGCCAGCAAGGCAAGGGACAGGCAAGAGACCCAGTACTTC. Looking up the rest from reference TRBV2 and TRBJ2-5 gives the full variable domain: EPEVTQTPSHQVTQMGQEVILRCVPISNHLYFYWYRQILGQKVEFLVSFYNNEISEKSEIFDDQFSVERPDGSNFTLKIRSTKLEDSAMYFCASKARDRQETQYFGPGTRLLVL.